This TCR beta chain derives from a study of blood T cells in healthy people across ages (dated by TCRdb to 2015 to 2017). About the full investigation: In model experiments, template switching captured roughly one uniquely barcoded TCR beta cDNA molecule for every two T cells. To track age-related changes in TCR beta repertoire diversity, the study relied on deep sequencing normalized with unique cDNA molecular identifiers. Donors were grouped into four age groups: young (average approximately 16 years), middle-aged (over 35), aged (around 62) and long-lived (just over 80). To avoid experimental bias, donors of different ages were randomly spread across the sequencing lanes. For two donors (one aged 18 to 30 and one aged 80 or older), the study analyzed two additional independent replicas of 1 million unique cDNA reads from the same blood draw.

The CDR3 contains 16 residues, cysteine and phenylalanine counted. Of all the DNA, just the CDR3 is kept, 48 bases in frame from base 1. Based on the germline V gene, the CDR1 and CDR2 sequences are LGHNA and YSLEER. Trimming costs V 0 bases and J 9 bases, and their ends lie 21 bases apart. To prepare the library, 5' RACE was applied. Data came from an Illumina HiSeq 2500. A second about 7 to 12 cycle PCR used a sample-barcoded 5' primer and a J-beta primer mix. A template-switch 5' adaptor carrying 12 random nucleotides introduced a unique molecular identifier onto each TCR beta cDNA molecule. Each sample yielded at least 3 million CDR3-containing paired-end reads. The Mint cDNA synthesis kit, primed by a TRBC-specific oligonucleotide, was used to synthesize first-strand cDNA from all RNA. Following uracil-DNA glycosylase treatment, a first 18-cycle PCR with universal primers M1SS and BC2_uni_R was performed on all cDNA. In the source study's methods: Each sample was normalized by randomly selecting 1 million high-quality reads, each carrying a distinct molecular identifier. Instead of being binned into consensus sequences, reads with shared molecular identifiers were discarded. MiTCR, set to a Q25 quality threshold and the strictest error-elimination algorithm, was used for CDR3 identification, clonotype clustering and error correction. A nonparametric unseen species model with Euler transformation was used to estimate lower-bound total TCR beta diversity. The public reads were run again by TCRdb, first through fastp at Q25 and then through MiXCR, and only productive beta chains were kept. Each entry is one CDR3 protein sequence, shown with its most common DNA and genes. TCRdb, rather than the study authors, made the V and J calls. The sample yields about 1.8 million distinct CDR3 sequences; 40% to 55% were counted once. The ten largest make up more than 2% of the sample.

The roughly 42 donors, aged roughly 6 to 95 years, were systemically healthy Caucasian individuals from Russia. Around 10 milliliters of peripheral blood were collected from each donor into EDTA-treated Vacutainer tubes. Ficoll-Paque density-gradient centrifugation was used to isolate PBMCs, with at least 6.5 million obtained per sample. Trizol reagent was used to extract total RNA from the PBMCs, yielding at least 5 micrograms per sample. For every donor, an aliquot of PBMCs went through flow cytometry to measure the percentages of naive CD45RAhigh/CD27high T cells. In the case of this clonotype: What antigen it recognizes has not been identified. No base quality values were provided; no much bigger clone lies one nucleotide off.

The paper as a whole reports these results and caveats: Compared with the aged group, the long-lived group had more naive CD4+ T cells, fewer expanded clones and increased TCR diversity, suggesting age selection. A strong correlation was found between observed TCR beta diversity and the percentage of naive T cells measured by flow cytometry. Bulk unsorted PBMC profiling prevented conclusive comparison of naive and antigen-experienced compartments. Observed TCR beta diversity per million T cells fell roughly linearly with age, and a significant reduction was already apparent by age roughly 41. Estimates of total diversity from one million sequenced T cells were regarded as lower bounds and underestimates. The CMV infection status of donors was not known, potentially confounding age-related changes in expanded clonotypes.

This receptor was identified in a woman aged 40 to 49 in good health. The sequence links TRBV4-3 to TRBJ2-7, with TRBD1 as a weak D call on 5 bases. Sequencing was done on a sample of blood. The sequence in DNA is TGCGCCAGCAGCCAAGATTCGGCAGGGTCCCTTACGAGGCAGTACTTC. It translates as CASSQDSAGSLTRQYF.